This T cell receptor (beta chain) is from a study of PD-1 blockade in classical Hodgkin lymphoma. Comments on this clone: What it recognizes is unknown.

Time point indicated: newly diagnosed, previously untreated cHL patient sample. After thawing, PBMCs were subjected to magnetic negative selection to isolate CD8+ T cells. Comparison relied on PBMCs that came from newly diagnosed, untreated classical Hodgkin lymphoma. The germline V and J ends were trimmed by 2 bases and 8 bases, with 27 bases remaining between them. Germline V gives CDR1 MNHNS, CDR2 SASEGT. This CDR3 is 18 amino acids long. The study's findings and limits: Newly diagnosed patients were reported to start with lower TCR diversity than healthy donors. Nothing has yet pinned down what causes the repertoire differences, possibly disease activity or prior therapy.

Only in-frame clones appear in the TCRdb table, and some are missing; sequencing was by immunoSEQ multiplex PCR. The data contain some 15,000 clones, 90% to 95% of them singletons. The chain uses TRBV6-1 and TRBJ1-1, with a tentative D call TRBD1 (5 bases). The material sequenced was CD8+ T cells from blood. The receptor's source is a human donor with classical Hodgkin lymphoma. CDR3 region: CASSESPAPDIVGEEAFF. For the CDR3, the DNA is TGTGCCAGCAGTGAATCCCCCGCCCCGGACATCGTGGGAGAGGAAGCTTTCTTT.